This record concerns one T cell receptor beta chain sequence. Its antigen is unidentified. An end of the junction differs from the germline gene, which may be a read error. The targeted sequencing depth was 1 in 200,000 to 1 in 1 million T cells. Produced via immunoSEQ multiplex PCR; TCRdb's table is partial and in-frame only. Counted here are over 150,000 clones, over 60% occurring once; the ten biggest clones make up about an eighth. This entry comes from a study of cytotoxic CD8 clonotypes in ibrutinib-treated CLL. The overall study: Across samples, productive templates numbered 255,043 and productive rearrangements reached about 99,000 on average. General study findings and limits: Public clonotypes were seen rarely and were contracted or stable on treatment. Clonality correlated strongly with circulating CD8+ T cells and exceeded age-matched healthy donors at baseline.

The receptor comes from a human donor with chronic lymphocytic leukemia. The sample here was PBMCs, taken after 24 months of ibrutinib treatment.

The CDR3 region is CASSLLAGGGQETQYF. The DNA for the CDR3 is TGTGCTAGCAGCTTATTAGCGGGAGGGGGACAAGAGACCCAGTACTTC. The J gene is TRBJ2-5, the V gene TRBV7-7; 11 bases match TRBD2. Germline V gives CDR1 SSHAT, CDR2 FNYEAQ (reference sequence). The CDR3 totals 16 residues.